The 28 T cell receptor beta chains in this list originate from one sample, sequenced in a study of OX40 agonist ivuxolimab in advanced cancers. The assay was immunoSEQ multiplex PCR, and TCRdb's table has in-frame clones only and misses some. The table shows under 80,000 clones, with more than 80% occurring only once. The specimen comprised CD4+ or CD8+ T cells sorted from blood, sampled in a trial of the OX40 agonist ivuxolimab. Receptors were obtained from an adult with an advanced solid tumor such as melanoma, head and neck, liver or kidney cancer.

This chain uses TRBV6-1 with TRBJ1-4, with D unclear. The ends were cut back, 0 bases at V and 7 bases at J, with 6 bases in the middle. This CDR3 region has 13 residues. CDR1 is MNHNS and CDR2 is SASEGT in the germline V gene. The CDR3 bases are TGTGCCAGCAGTGAAGCGGGGTTTGAAAAACTGTTTTTT. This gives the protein CASSEAGFEKLFF.

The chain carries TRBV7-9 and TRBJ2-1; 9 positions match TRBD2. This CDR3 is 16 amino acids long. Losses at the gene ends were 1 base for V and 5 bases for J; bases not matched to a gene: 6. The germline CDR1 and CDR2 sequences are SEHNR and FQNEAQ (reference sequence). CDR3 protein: CASSLGASGTNNEQFF. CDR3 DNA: TGTGCCAGCAGCTTAGGGGCTAGCGGGACAAACAATGAGCAGTTCTTC.

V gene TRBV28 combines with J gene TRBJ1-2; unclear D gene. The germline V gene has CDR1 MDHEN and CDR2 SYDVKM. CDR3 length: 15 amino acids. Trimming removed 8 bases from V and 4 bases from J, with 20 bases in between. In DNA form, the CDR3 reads TGTGCCAGCCGTGAGTGGGGATCGGGAGGCTATGGCTACACCTTC. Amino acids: CASREWGSGGYGYTF.

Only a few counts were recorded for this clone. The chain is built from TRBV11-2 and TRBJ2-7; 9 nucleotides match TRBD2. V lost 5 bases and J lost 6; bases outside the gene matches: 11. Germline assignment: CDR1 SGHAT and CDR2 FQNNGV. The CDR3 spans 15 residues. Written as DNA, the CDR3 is TGTGCCAGCAGCCCCGGCGCGGGGGGGGCGGGCGAGCAGTACTTC. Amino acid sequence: CASSPGAGGAGEQYF.

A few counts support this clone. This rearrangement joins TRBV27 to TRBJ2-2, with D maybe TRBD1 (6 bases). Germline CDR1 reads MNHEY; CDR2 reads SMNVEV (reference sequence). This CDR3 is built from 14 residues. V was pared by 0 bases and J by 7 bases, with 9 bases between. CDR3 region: CASSLSRGLGELFF. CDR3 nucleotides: TGTGCCAGCAGTTTATCCAGGGGTCTCGGGGAGCTGTTTTTT.

The CDR3 protein is CASSLGSGQNYEQFF. The DNA for the CDR3 is TGCGCCAGCAGCTTGGGGTCGGGACAAAACTATGAGCAGTTCTTC. The V call is TRBV5-1, the J call TRBJ2-1; TRBD1 might be the D (6 bases). Trimming shortened V by 0 bases and J by 8 bases, and 15 bases separated the two germline ends. The CDR3 totals 15 residues. Per germline, CDR1 SGHRS and CDR2 YFSETQ.

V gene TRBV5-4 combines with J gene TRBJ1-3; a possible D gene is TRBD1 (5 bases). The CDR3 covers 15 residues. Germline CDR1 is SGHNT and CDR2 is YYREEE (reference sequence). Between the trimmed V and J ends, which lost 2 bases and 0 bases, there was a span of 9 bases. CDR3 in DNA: TGTGCCAGCAGCTTAACAGGAAACTCTGGAAACACCATATATTTT. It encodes CASSLTGNSGNTIYF. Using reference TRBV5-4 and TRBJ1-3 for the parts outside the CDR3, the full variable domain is ETGVTQSPTHLIKTRGQQVTLRCSSQSGHNTVSWYQQALGQGPQFIFQYYREEENGRGNFPPRFSGLQFPNYSSELNVNALELDDSALYLCASSLTGNSGNTIYFGEGSWLTVV.

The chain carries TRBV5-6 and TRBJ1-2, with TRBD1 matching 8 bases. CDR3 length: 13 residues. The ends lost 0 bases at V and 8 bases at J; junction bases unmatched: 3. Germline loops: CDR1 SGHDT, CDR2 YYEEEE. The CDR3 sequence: CASSLGQGKGYTF. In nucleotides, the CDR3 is TGTGCCAGCAGCTTGGGACAGGGGAAAGGCTACACCTTC.

Written as DNA, the CDR3 is TGCGCCAGCAGCATACGGGAGCGGAATGAGCAGTTCTTC. Protein sequence: CASSIRERNEQFF. V gene TRBV5-1 combines with J gene TRBJ2-1; possibly TRBD2 for D (6 bases). Per germline, CDR1 SGHRS and CDR2 YFSETQ. The V gene lost 4 bases and the J gene lost 7 bases, with 12 bases spanning the gap. The CDR3 spans 13 residues.

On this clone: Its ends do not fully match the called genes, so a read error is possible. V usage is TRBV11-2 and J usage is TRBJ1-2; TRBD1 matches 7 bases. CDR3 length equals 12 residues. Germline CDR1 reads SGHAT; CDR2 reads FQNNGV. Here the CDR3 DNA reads TGTGCCAGCAGCCCATACTCCGGGACAGATGCCTTC. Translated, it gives CASSPYSGTDAF.

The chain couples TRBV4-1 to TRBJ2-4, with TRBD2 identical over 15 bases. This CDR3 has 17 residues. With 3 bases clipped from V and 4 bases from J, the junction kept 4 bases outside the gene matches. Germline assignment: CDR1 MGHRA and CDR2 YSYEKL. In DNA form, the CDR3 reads TGCGCCAGCAGCCACATGGGGACTAGCGGGGGGAAAAACATTCAGTACTTC. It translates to CASSHMGTSGGKNIQYF.

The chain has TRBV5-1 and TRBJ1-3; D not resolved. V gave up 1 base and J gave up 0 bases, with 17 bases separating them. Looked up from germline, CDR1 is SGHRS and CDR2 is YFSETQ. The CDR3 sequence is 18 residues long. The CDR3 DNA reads TGCGCCAGCAGCTTGAGAGTTTTGACGGCAAGCTCTGGAAACACCATATATTTT. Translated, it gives CASSLRVLTASSGNTIYF.

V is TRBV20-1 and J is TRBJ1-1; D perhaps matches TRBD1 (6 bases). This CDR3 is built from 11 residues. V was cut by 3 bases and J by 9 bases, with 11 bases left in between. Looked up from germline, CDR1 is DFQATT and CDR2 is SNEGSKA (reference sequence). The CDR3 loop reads CSARADRQAFF. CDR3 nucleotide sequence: TGCAGTGCTAGGGCGGACAGACAAGCTTTCTTT.

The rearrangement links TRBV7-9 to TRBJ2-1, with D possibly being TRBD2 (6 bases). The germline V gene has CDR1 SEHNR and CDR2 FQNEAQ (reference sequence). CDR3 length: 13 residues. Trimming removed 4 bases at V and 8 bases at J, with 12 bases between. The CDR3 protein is CASSWTLAHEQFF. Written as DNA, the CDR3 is TGTGCCAGCAGCTGGACACTAGCTCATGAGCAGTTCTTC.

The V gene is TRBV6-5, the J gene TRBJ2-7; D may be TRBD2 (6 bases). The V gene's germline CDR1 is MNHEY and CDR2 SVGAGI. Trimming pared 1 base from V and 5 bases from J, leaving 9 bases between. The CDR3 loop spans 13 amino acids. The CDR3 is CASSYWGVHEQYF. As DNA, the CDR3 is TGTGCCAGCAGTTACTGGGGGGTCCACGAGCAGTACTTC.

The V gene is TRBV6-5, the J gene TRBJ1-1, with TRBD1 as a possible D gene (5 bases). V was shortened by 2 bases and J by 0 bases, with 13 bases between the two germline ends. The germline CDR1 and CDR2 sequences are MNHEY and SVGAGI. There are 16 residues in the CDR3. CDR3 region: CASSYGGGLVNTEAFF. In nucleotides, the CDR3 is TGTGCCAGCAGTTACGGGGGTGGATTAGTGAACACTGAAGCTTTCTTT.

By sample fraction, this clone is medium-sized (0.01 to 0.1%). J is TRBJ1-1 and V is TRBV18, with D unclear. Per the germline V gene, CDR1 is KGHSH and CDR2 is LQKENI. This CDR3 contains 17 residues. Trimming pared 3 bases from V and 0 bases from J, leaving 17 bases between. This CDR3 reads CASSPLPHSAMNTEAFF. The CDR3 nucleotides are TGTGCCAGCTCACCTCTTCCTCATTCTGCCATGAACACTGAAGCTTTCTTT.

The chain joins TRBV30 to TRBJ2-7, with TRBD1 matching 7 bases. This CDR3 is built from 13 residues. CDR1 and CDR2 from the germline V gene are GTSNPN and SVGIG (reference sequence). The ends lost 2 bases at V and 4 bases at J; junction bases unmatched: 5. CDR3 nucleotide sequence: TGTGCCTGGAGTCTACAGGGGCTTTACGAGCAGTACTTC. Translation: CAWSLQGLYEQYF.

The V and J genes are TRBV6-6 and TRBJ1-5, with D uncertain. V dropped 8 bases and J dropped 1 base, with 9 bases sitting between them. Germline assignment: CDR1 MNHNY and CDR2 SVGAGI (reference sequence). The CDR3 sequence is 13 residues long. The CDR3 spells CASAMSSNQPQHF. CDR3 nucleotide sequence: TGTGCCAGCGCTATGTCCAGCAATCAGCCCCAGCATTTT.

The CDR3 DNA follows: TGTGCCAGCAGTGTACGCGGATCTGAAGCTTTCTTT. Protein product: CASSVRGSEAFF. The V call is TRBV6-6, the J call TRBJ1-1; no clear D. Germline V gene sequence: CDR1 MNHNY, CDR2 SVGAGI (reference sequence). The CDR3 extends over 12 amino acids. V shed 5 bases and J shed 6 bases, with 10 bases lying between them.

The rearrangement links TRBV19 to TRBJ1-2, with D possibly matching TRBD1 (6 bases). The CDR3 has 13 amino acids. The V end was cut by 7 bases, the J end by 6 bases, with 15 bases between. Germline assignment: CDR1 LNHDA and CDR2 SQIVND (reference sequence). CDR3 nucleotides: TGTGCCAGTAAGAAGGGGGGAGAGGATGGCTACACCTTC. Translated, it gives CASKKGGEDGYTF. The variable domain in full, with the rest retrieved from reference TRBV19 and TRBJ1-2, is DGGITQSPKYLFRKEGQNVTLSCEQNLNHDAMYWYRQDPGQGLRLIYYSQIVNDFQKGDIAEGYSVSREKKESFPLTVTSAQKNPTAFYLCASKKGGEDGYTFGSGTRLTVV.

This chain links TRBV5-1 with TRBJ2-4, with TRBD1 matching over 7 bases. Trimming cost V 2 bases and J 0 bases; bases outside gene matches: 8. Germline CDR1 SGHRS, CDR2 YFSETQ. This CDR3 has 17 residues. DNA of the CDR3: TGCGCCAGCAGCTTTCTACAGGGGACCCTAGCCAAAAACATTCAGTACTTC. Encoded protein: CASSFLQGTLAKNIQYF.

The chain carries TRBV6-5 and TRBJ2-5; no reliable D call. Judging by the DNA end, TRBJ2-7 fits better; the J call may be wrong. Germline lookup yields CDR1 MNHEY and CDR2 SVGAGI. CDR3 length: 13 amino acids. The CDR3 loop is CATKGAAVGEQYF. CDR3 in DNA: TGTGCCACCAAGGGCGCGGCTGTGGGCGAGCAGTACTTC.

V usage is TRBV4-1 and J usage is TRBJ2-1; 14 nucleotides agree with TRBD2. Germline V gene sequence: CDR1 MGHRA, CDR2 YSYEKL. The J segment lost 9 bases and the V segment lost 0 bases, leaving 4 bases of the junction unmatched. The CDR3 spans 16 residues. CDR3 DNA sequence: TGCGCCAGCAGCCAAGAGGGACTAGCGGGAGTGATTGAGCAGTTCTTC. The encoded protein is CASSQEGLAGVIEQFF.

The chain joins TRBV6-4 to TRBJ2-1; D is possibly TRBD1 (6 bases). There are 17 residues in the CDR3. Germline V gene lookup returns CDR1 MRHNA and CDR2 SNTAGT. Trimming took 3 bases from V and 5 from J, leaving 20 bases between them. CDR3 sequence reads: CASSEGRGRGTHNEQFF. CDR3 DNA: TGTGCCAGCAGTGAGGGCCGAGGTAGGGGGACCCACAATGAGCAGTTCTTC.

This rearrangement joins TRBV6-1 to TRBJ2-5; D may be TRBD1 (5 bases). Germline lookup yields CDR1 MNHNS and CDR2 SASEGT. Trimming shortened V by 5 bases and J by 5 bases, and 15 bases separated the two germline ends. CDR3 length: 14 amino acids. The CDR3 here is CASSPQGRDETQYF. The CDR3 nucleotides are TGTGCCAGCAGTCCTCAGGGTAGGGATGAGACCCAGTACTTC.

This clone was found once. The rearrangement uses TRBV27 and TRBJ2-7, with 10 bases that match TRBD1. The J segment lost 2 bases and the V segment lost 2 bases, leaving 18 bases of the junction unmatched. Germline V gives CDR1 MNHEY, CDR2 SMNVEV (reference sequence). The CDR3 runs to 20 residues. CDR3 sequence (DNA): TGTGCCAGCAGTTTAAGGGCGGTCGGGACAGGGGCCATAAGGACCTACGAGCAGTACTTC. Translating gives CASSLRAVGTGAIRTYEQYF.

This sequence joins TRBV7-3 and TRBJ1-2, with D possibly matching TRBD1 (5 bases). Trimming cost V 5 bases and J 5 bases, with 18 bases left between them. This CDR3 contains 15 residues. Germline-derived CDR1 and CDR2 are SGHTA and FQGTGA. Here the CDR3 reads CASSPPPGECYGYTF. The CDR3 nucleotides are TGTGCCAGCAGCCCCCCCCCGGGGGAATGTTATGGCTACACCTTC.